The 18 T cell receptor beta chains reported below all come from one sample, sequenced in a study of post-analysis software for immune sequencing data. The study, taken as a whole, reports: The five TRBV segments detected at higher frequency in patients than in controls included TRBV5-6, TRBV5-1 and TRBV20-1.

Tagging with unique molecular identifiers was a feature of the TCR beta cDNA libraries. TCRdb called the PCR reads again in MiXCR, with one record for every CDR3 protein. The sample lists about 540,000 distinct CDR3 sequences, roughly 34% seen once, with 6% in the top ten. For these receptors, no antigen is known. The sequencing sample was made of blood. The receptors come from a girl aged 2 to 17 with multiple sclerosis.

The chain has TRBV11-2 and TRBJ2-1, with TRBD1 matching 8 bases. The CDR3 consists of 15 residues. CDR1 SGHAT and CDR2 FQNNGV come from the germline V gene. V dropped 6 bases and J dropped 5; count of bases not matched to a gene: 9. The CDR3 sequence: CASRPWTGKDNEQFF. CDR3 in DNA: TGTGCCAGCAGGCCTTGGACAGGGAAGGACAATGAGCAGTTCTTC.

The chain combines TRBV6-6 with TRBJ2-3; TRBD1 agrees at 7 bases. The ends lost 2 bases at V and 2 bases at J; junction bases unmatched: 4. This CDR3 has 15 residues. Germline CDR1 and CDR2: MNHNY and SVGAGI (reference sequence). The CDR3 DNA reads as TGTGCCAGCAGTTACCAACAGGGGCACACAGATACGCAGTATTTT. It translates to CASSYQQGHTDTQYF.

The chain joins TRBV9 to TRBJ2-5; 12 bases line up with TRBD2. Germline CDR1 reads SGDLS; CDR2 reads YYNGEE. This CDR3 comprises 17 residues. The CDR3 sequence is CVGSARTSGEAQETQYF. CDR3 in DNA: TGTGTCGGCAGCGCCCGGACTAGCGGGGAGGCCCAAGAGACCCAGTACTTC.

V usage is TRBV5-5 and J usage is TRBJ2-3; D is unclear. Germline values: CDR1 SGHKS, CDR2 YYEKEE (reference sequence). The CDR3 sequence is 15 residues long. V was shortened by 0 bases and J by 4 bases, with 12 bases between the two germline ends. CDR3 residues: CASSLVGPSPDTQYF. As DNA, the CDR3 is TGTGCCAGCAGCTTGGTTGGCCCAAGCCCAGATACGCAGTATTTT.

This clonotype was seen at least ten times. The V and J genes are TRBV12-3 or TRBV12-4 and TRBJ1-1, with D unclear. The CDR3 spans 13 residues. Trimming cost V 6 bases and J 9 bases, with 17 bases left between them. The CDR3 loop is CASRAAAGLQAFF. The CDR3 nucleotides are TGTGCCAGCAGGGCGGCAGCTGGGCTACAAGCTTTCTTT.

The rearrangement uses TRBV12-3 or TRBV12-4 and TRBJ2-3; the D gene is possibly TRBD1 (5 bases). The V end was cut by 2 bases, the J end by 5 bases, with 8 bases between. This CDR3 has 13 residues. This CDR3 reads CASSLFQGDTQYF. The CDR3 DNA reads TGTGCCAGCAGTTTATTCCAGGGAGATACGCAGTATTTT.

This clonotype was observed many times. V is TRBV7-2 and J is TRBJ2-3, with D perhaps matching TRBD2 (6 bases). The CDR3 length is 14 residues. Germline V gene data show CDR1 as SGHTA and CDR2 as FQGNSA. V lost 0 bases and J lost 3, with 7 bases in between. The CDR3 spells CASSLALATDTQYF. The CDR3 DNA reads as TGTGCCAGCAGCTTAGCTCTAGCGACAGATACGCAGTATTTT.

In its sample, this clonotype was seen once. This rearrangement joins TRBV29-1 to TRBJ2-1, with D maybe TRBD2 (5 bases). The CDR3 contains 11 residues. Germline V CDR1 and CDR2: SQVTM, ANQGSEA. The germline V and J ends were trimmed by 8 bases and 12 bases, with 17 bases remaining between them. In DNA form, the CDR3 reads TGCAGCATGGATCACTTGAGCGGGCAGTTCTTC. Residues: CSMDHLSGQFF.

This rearrangement joins TRBV4-1 to TRBJ2-5; D not certain. This CDR3 spans 17 amino acids. The V end was cut by 0 bases, the J end by 5 bases, with 19 bases between. CDR1 and CDR2 (germline): MGHRA, YSYEKL. CDR3: CASSQDLWTDPGETQYF. The CDR3 DNA follows: TGCGCCAGCAGCCAAGATCTTTGGACGGATCCTGGGGAGACCCAGTACTTC.

This clonotype was seen ten or more times. The chain couples TRBV13 to TRBJ2-5; TRBD1 matches 8 bases. After removal of 10 bases from V and 5 bases from J, the junction contained 6 bases not matched to a gene. The CDR3 loop spans 12 amino acids. Per germline, CDR1 PRHDT and CDR2 FYEKMQ (reference sequence). CDR3 sequence: CATTRGQETQYF. For the CDR3, the DNA is TGTGCCACTACCAGGGGGCAGGAGACCCAGTACTTC.

The V and J genes are TRBV20-1 and TRBJ2-1; D is tentatively TRBD1 or TRBD2 (6 bases each). The CDR3 extends over 15 amino acids. Per the germline V gene, CDR1 is DFQATT and CDR2 is SNEGSKA (reference sequence). The ends were cut back, 6 bases at V and 4 bases at J, with 19 bases in the middle. CDR3 amino acids: CSAEMGGRSYNEQFF. In DNA, the CDR3 is TGCAGTGCCGAAATGGGGGGCCGTAGTTACAATGAGCAGTTCTTC.

This clonotype was picked up a small number of times. The junction shows a germline mismatch at one end, possibly a read error. The chain combines TRBV20-1 with TRBJ2-6, with D unresolved. CDR1 DFQATT and CDR2 SNEGSKA come from the germline V gene (reference sequence). CDR3 length: 14 amino acids. The CDR3 region has the DNA TGCAGTGCTAGTGCCCTCTCTGGTGCCAACGTCCTGACTTTC. Translation gives CSASALSGANVLTF.

The chain links TRBV6-2 or TRBV6-3 to TRBJ2-1; D uncertain. Trimming took 0 bases from V and 3 from J, leaving 12 bases between them. The CDR3 runs 16 residues. Germline V gene sequence: CDR1 MNHEY, CDR2 SVGEGT. The CDR3 DNA reads TGTGCCAGCAGTTACTCGATGGTGTCGAGCTACAATGAGCAGTTCTTC. It translates to CASSYSMVSSYNEQFF.

This chain uses TRBV4-1 with TRBJ2-1, with 8 bases aligning to TRBD2. This CDR3 is 17 amino acids long. J gave up 8 bases and V 0 bases, and 12 bases lay outside the gene matches. Germline CDR1 reads MGHRA; CDR2 reads YSYEKL. Here the CDR3 DNA reads TGCGCCAGCAGCCAAGATAACGATAGCGGGGTTCGCTATGAGCAGTTCTTC. It translates to CASSQDNDSGVRYEQFF.

This chain links TRBV6-5 with TRBJ1-2; D ambiguous. The CDR3 totals 16 residues. Germline CDR1 and CDR2: MNHEY and SVGAGI. V was shortened by 5 bases and J by 5 bases, with 21 bases between the two germline ends. The CDR3 here is CASSPELFVLGYGYTF. For the CDR3, the DNA is TGTGCCAGCAGTCCCGAGTTGTTTGTGCTGGGATATGGCTACACCTTC.

This clonotype has a handful of counts. This sequence joins TRBV5-1 and TRBJ1-6; D might be TRBD1 (5 bases). The V end lost 4 bases, the J end lost 8 bases, and 13 bases lay between the germline ends. The CDR3 is 14 residues long. Germline values: CDR1 SGHRS, CDR2 YFSETQ. The CDR3 region is CASSAGERDSPLHF. For the CDR3, the DNA is TGCGCCAGCAGCGCGGGGGAGAGGGATTCACCCCTCCACTTT.

This clonotype was detected ten times or more. This chain connects TRBV12-3 or TRBV12-4 to TRBJ2-3; D uncertain. This CDR3 comprises 14 residues. The V gene lost 5 bases and the J gene lost 11 bases, with 20 bases spanning the gap. This CDR3 is CASSPTVSTDVQYF. The CDR3 bases are TGTGCCAGCAGTCCCACAGTGAGCACAGATGTGCAGTATTTT.

V gene TRBV21-1 combines with J gene TRBJ2-7; TRBD1, as called in the table, went unchecked against the DNA. TRBV21-1 is described as a pseudogene. The CDR3 is 15 residues long. The CDR3 protein is CASRTGTGNLYEQYF. The CDR3 DNA sequence: TGTGCCAGCAGGACCGGGACAGGGAATCTCTACGAGCAGTACTTC.